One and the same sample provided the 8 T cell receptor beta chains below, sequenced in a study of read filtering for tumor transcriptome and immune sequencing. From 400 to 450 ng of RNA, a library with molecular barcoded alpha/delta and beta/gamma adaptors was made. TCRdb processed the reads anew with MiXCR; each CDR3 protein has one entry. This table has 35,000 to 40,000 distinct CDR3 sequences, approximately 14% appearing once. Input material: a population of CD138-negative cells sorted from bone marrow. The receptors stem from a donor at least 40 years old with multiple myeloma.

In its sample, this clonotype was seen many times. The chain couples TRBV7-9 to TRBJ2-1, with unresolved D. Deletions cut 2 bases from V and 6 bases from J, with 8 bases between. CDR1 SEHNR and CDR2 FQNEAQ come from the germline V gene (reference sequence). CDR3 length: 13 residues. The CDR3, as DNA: TGTGCCAGCAGCTTAACTCGCGGCAATGAGCAGTTCTTC. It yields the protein CASSLTRGNEQFF.

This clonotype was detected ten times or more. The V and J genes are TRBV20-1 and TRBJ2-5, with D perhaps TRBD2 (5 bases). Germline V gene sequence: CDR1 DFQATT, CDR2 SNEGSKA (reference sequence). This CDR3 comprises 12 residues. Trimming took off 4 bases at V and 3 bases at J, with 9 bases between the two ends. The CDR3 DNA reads TGCAGTGCTATTTACGGGAAAGAGACCCAGTACTTC. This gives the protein CSAIYGKETQYF.

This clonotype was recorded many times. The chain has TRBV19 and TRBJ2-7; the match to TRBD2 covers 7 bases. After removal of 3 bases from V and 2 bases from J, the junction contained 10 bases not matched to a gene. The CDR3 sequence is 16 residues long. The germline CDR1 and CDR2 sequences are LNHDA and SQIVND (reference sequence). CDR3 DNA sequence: TGTGCCAGTAGTATCAGCGGGCGGGAGTTCGCCTACGAGCAGTACTTC. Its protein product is CASSISGREFAYEQYF.

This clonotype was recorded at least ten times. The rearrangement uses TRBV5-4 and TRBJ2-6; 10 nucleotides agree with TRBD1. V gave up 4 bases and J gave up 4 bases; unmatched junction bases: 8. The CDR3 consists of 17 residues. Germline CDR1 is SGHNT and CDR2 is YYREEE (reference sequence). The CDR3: CASSERGQGIGANVLTF. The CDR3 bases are TGTGCCAGCAGCGAGAGGGGACAGGGGATCGGGGCCAACGTCCTGACTTTC.

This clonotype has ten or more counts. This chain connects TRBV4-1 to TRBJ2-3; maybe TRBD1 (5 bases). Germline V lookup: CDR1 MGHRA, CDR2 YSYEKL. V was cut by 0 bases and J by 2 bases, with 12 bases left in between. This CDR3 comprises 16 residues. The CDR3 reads CASSQDWARATDTQYF. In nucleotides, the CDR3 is TGCGCCAGCAGCCAAGATTGGGCCAGGGCCACAGATACGCAGTATTTT.

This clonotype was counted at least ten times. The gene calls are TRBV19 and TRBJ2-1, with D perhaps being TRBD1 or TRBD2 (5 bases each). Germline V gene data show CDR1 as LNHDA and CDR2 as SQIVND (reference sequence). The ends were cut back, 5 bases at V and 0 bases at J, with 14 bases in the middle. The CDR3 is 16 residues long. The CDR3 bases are TGTGCCAGTAGTTTGGGGGAATCGGGCTCCTACAATGAGCAGTTCTTC. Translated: CASSLGESGSYNEQFF.

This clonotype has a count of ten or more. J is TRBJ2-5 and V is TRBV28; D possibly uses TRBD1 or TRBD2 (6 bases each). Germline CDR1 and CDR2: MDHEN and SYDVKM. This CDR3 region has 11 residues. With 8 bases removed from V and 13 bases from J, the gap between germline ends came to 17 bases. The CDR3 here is CASARGESWYF. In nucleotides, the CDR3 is TGTGCCAGCGCTAGGGGGGAGTCTTGGTACTTC.

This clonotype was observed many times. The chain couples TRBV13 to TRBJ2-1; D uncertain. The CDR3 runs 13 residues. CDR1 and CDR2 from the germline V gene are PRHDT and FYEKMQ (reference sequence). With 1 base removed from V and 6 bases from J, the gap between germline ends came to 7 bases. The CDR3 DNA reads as TGTGCCAGCAGCTTAGCTGTGGGCAATGAGCAGTTCTTC. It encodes CASSLAVGNEQFF.